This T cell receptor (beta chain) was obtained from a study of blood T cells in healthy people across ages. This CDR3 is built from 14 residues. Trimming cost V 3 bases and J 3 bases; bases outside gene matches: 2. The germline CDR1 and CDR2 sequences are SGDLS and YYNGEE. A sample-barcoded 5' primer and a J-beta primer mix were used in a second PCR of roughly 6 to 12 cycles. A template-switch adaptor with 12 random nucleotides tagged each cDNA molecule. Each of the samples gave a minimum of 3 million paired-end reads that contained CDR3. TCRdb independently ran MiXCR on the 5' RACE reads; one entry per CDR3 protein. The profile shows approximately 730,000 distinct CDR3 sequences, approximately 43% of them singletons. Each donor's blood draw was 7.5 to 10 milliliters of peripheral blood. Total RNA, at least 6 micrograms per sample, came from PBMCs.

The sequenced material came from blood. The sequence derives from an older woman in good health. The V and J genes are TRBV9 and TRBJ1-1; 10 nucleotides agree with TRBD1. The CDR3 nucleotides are TGTGCCAGCAGCGGCGGGACAGGGGACACTGAAGCTTTCTTT. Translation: CASSGGTGDTEAFF.